This TCR beta chain appears in the sequencing data of a study of CD8+ T cells in alopecia areata. Study observations and caveats: In lesional scalp, particularly from alopecia totalis/universalis, clonality was higher than in normal scalp.

Details on this clone: Its specificity is unknown.

Investigators sorted PBMCs to obtain both CD4+ and CD8+ T cells. Germline V gene lookup returns CDR1 SNHLY and CDR2 FYNNEI. The junction had 7 bases not matched to a gene; V was cut back by 8 bases and J by 0 bases. The CDR3 runs 14 residues. The authors extracted RNA and reverse transcribed it into cDNA as the sequencing template. The assay was immunoSEQ multiplex PCR, and TCRdb's table has in-frame clones only and misses some. Of 100,000 to 150,000 clones in the sample, around 50% were seen once. This TCR derives from a human donor with alopecia areata. The chain recombines TRBV2 with TRBJ2-7, with 7 bases identical to TRBD1. Sequencing used CD4+ T cells sorted from blood, obtained at week 0. The CDR3 loop is CASSDRASSYEQYF. CDR3 sequence (DNA): TGTGCCAGCTCTGACAGGGCGAGCTCCTACGAGCAGTACTTC.